This TCR beta chain was obtained from a study of T cell responses to AZD1222 COVID-19 vaccine. Study-level points and caveats: No repertoire was sampled before or during the peak T cell response, only after it.

Profiling relied on immunoSEQ multiplex PCR, and the TCRdb table lists in-frame clones only, not all of them. The top ten hold around a sixth of the sample, which has about 100,000 clones, roughly 89% seen once. About this clone itself: Its antigen is unknown.

Germline CDR1 SEHNR, CDR2 FQNEAQ (reference sequence). This CDR3 spans 17 amino acids. The J segment lost 3 bases and the V segment lost 1 base, leaving 4 bases of the junction unmatched. The rearrangement joins TRBV7-9 to TRBJ2-1; 12 nucleotides line up with TRBD1. This clonotype was obtained from an adult in good health. Specimen: peripheral blood, collected on day 0 of AZD1222 vaccination. The CDR3 DNA sequence: TGTGCCAGCAGCTTAGTAGGGACAGGGGGCTTCTACAATGAGCAGTTCTTC. Its protein product is CASSLVGTGGFYNEQFF.